This T cell receptor (beta chain) was sequenced for a study of blood T cell repertoires in COVID-19. Study in general: Acute and convalescent COVID-19 samples came from the United States, Italy and Spain. T cells, B-cell-depleted T cells, or PBMCs supplied cDNA or gDNA.

CDR3 length equals 12 residues. V dropped 4 bases and J dropped 4 bases, with 10 bases sitting between them. CDR1 GTSNPN and CDR2 SVGIG come from the germline V gene (reference sequence). Original methodology: Reference gene primer amplification gave estimated nucleated cell counts. TCRdb's copy holds only in-frame clones and misses some; the assay was immunoSEQ multiplex PCR. Clone size and the V and J calls come from that table; the DNA yielded D and trimming. The sample contains 200,000 to 250,000 clones, around 83% of which appear only once. The chain carries TRBV30 and TRBJ1-1; no clear D. The specimen was peripheral blood. This TCR came from a man aged 80 or over with acute or convalescent COVID-19. Written as DNA, the CDR3 is TGTGCCTGGATCTCACGAGGCACTGAAGCTTTCTTT. Translated, it gives CAWISRGTEAFF.